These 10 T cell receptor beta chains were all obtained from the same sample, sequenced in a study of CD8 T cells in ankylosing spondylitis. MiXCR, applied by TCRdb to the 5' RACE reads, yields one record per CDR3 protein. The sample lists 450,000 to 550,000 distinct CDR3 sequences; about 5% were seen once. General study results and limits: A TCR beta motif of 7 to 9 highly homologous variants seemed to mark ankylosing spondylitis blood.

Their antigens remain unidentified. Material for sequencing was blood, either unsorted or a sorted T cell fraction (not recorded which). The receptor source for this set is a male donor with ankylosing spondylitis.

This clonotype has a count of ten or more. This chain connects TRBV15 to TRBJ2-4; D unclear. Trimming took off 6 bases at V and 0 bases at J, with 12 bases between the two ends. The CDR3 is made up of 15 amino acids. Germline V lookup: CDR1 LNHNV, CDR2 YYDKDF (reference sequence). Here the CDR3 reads CATSPQWGAKNIQYF. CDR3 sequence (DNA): TGTGCCACCAGTCCTCAGTGGGGAGCCAAAAACATTCAGTACTTC.

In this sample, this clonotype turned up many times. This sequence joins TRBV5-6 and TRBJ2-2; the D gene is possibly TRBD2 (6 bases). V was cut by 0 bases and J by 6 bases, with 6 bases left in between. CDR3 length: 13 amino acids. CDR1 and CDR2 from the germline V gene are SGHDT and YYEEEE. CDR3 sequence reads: CASSLGGAGELFF. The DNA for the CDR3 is TGTGCCAGCAGCTTGGGGGGGGCCGGGGAGCTGTTTTTT.

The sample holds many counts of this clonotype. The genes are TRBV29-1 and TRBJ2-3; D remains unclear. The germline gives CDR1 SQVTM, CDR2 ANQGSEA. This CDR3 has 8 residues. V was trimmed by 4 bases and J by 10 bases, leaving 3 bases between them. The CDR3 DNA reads TGCAGCGTTGCACCGCAGTATTTT. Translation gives CSVAPQYF.

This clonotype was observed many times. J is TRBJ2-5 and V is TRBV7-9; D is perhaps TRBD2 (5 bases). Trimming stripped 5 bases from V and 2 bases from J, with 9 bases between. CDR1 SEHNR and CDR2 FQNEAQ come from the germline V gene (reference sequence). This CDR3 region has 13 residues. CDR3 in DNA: TGTGCCAGCAGCCAATCGGGGCAAGAGACCCAGTACTTC. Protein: CASSQSGQETQYF.

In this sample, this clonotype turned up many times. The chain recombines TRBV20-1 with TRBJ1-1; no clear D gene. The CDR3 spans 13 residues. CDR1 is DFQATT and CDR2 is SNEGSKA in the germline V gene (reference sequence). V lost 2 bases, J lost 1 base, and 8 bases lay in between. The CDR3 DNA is TGCAGTGCTAGATTGGACCCGAACACTGAAGCTTTCTTT. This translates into CSARLDPNTEAFF.

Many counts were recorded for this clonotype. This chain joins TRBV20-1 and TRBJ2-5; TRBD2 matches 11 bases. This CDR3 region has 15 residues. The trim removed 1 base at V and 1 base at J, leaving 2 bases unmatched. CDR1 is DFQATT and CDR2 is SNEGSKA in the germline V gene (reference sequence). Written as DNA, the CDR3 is TGCAGTGCTAGAGCCACTAGCGGGAGCCAAGAGACCCAGTACTTC. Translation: CSARATSGSQETQYF.

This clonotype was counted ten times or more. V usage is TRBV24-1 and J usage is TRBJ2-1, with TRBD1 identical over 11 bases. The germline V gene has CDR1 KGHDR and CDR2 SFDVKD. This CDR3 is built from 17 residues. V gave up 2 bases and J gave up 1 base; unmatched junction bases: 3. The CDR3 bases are TGTGCCACCAGTGATTCTTGGGACAGGGGGTCCTACAATGAGCAGTTCTTC. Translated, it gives CATSDSWDRGSYNEQFF.

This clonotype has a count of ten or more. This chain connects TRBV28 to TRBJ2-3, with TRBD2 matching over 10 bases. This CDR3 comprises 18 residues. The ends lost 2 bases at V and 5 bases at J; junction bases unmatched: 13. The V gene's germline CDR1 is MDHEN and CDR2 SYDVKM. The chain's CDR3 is CASSLVVAGGAGKDTQYF. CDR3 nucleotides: TGTGCCAGCAGTTTAGTGGTAGCGGGAGGTGCCGGTAAAGATACGCAGTATTTT.

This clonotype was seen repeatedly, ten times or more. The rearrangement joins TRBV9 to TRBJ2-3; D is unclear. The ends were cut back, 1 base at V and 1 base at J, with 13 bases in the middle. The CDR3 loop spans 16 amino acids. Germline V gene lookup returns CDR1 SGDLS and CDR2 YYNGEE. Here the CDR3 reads CASSVSQAQGTDTQYF. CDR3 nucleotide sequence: TGTGCCAGCAGCGTAAGTCAGGCTCAAGGCACAGATACGCAGTATTTT.

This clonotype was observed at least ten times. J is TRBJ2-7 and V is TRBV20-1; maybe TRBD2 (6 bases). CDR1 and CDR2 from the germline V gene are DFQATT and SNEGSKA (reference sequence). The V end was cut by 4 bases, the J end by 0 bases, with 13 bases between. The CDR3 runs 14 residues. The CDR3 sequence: CSAIGPTSSYEQYF. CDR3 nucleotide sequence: TGCAGTGCTATAGGACCGACTAGCTCCTACGAGCAGTACTTC.